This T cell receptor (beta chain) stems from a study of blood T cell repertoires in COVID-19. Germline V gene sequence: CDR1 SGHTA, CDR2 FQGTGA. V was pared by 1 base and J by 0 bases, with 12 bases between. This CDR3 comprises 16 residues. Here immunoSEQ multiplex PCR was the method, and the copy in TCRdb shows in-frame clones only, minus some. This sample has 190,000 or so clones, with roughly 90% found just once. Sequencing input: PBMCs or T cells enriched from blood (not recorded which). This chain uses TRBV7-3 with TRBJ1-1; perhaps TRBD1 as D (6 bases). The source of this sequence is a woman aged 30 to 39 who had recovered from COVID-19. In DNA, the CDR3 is TGTGCCAGCAGCTTAAGGCCAGGGGCCTTGAACACTGAAGCTTTCTTT. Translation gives CASSLRPGALNTEAFF.